The 26 T cell receptor beta chains in this list originate from one sample, sequenced in a study of cytomegalovirus exposure and HLA in healthy donors. The study ran its PCR with 60 Vbeta and 13 Jbeta primers. Data came from immunoSEQ multiplex PCR; TCRdb stores just in-frame clones and leaves some out. Of roughly 100,000 clones in the sample, roughly a tenth were seen once. Sequencing was done on a sample of PBMCs. Receptors were obtained from a man in his fifties or sixties in good health and CMV-seropositive.

This clone showed up just a few times. This sequence joins TRBV7-9 and TRBJ2-1, with D uncertain. The CDR3 covers 16 residues. CDR1 SEHNR and CDR2 FQNEAQ come from the germline V gene (reference sequence). The germline V and J ends were trimmed by 2 bases and 5 bases, with 16 bases remaining between them. CDR3 loop: CASSLFPVVQHNEQFF. The CDR3 DNA sequence: TGTGCCAGCAGCTTATTCCCGGTGGTGCAACACAATGAGCAGTTCTTC.

This clone was counted between two and nine times. Other DNA sequences in this sample translate to the same CDR3. The chain joins TRBV7-6 to TRBJ2-7; D perhaps matches TRBD1 (5 bases). Germline V gene data show CDR1 as SGHVS and CDR2 as FNYEAQ. The CDR3 has 12 residues. V was trimmed by 4 bases and J by 4 bases, leaving 8 bases between them. The CDR3 sequence is CASSSRGYEQYF. In nucleotides, the CDR3 is TGTGCCAGCAGCTCTAGGGGATACGAGCAGTACTTC.

The V call is TRBV30, the J call TRBJ2-5; 10 nucleotides match TRBD2. J was trimmed by 3 bases and V by 5 bases; bases with no gene match: 6. The CDR3 has 14 residues. The germline V gene has CDR1 GTSNPN and CDR2 SVGIG (reference sequence). The CDR3 DNA is TGTGCCTGGGCATTACTAGCGGGGAAAGAGACCCAGTACTTC. Protein: CAWALLAGKETQYF.

This clone turned up a few times. The chain has TRBV5-1 and TRBJ2-1; 10 nucleotides align to TRBD2. The CDR3 spans 15 residues. Germline loops: CDR1 SGHRS, CDR2 YFSETQ. V trimming: 4 bases; J trimming: 6 bases; junction bases outside the gene matches: 7. This CDR3 is CASSLPRLAGNEQFF. CDR3 nucleotide sequence: TGCGCCAGCAGCCTCCCCAGACTAGCGGGCAATGAGCAGTTCTTC.

The CDR3 nucleotides read TGTGCCAGCAGCCCAGCGCAGGGAATCGGGGGCTACACCTTC. This gives the protein CASSPAQGIGGYTF. This chain connects TRBV6-5 to TRBJ1-2; D possibly corresponds to TRBD1 (5 bases). CDR1 and CDR2 (germline): MNHEY, SVGAGI. Trimming cost V 6 bases and J 8 bases, with 19 bases left between them. The CDR3 extends over 14 amino acids.

This clone was found a few times. This rearrangement joins TRBV19 to TRBJ2-6; D remains ambiguous. V lost 3 bases and J lost 1, with 7 bases in between. CDR1 is LNHDA, CDR2 SQIVND, per germline (reference sequence). CDR3 length equals 15 residues. CDR3 DNA: TGTGCCAGTAGTATGGCCGGGTCTGGGGCCAACGTCCTGACTTTC. It is translated as CASSMAGSGANVLTF.

This clone was seen a few times. The chain employs TRBV7-2 and TRBJ2-7; D is uncertain. Trimming removed 1 base at V and 5 bases at J, with 9 bases between. This CDR3 is 13 amino acids long. Per the germline V gene, CDR1 is SGHTA and CDR2 is FQGNSA. CDR3 DNA: TGTGCCAGCAGCTTAGGAGTCCCTAACGAGCAGTACTTC. Its translation is CASSLGVPNEQYF.

This sequence joins TRBV2 and TRBJ2-1; 8 positions match TRBD2. After removal of 1 base from V and 0 bases from J, the junction contained 11 bases not matched to a gene. CDR3 length: 19 residues. The germline CDR1 and CDR2 sequences are SNHLY and FYNNEI. CDR3 nucleotides: TGTGCCAGCAGTGAAGTTCTAGCGGGTAACCACCTCTCCTACAATGAGCAGTTCTTC. It is translated as CASSEVLAGNHLSYNEQFF.

The V call is TRBV14, the J call TRBJ2-1; 9 positions agree with TRBD1. This CDR3 spans 13 amino acids. With V trimmed by 4 bases and J by 10 bases, 5 bases remained unmatched. Germline lookup yields CDR1 SGHDN and CDR2 FVKESK. CDR3 in amino acids: CASSRDRVVEQFF. CDR3 DNA sequence: TGTGCCAGCAGCCGGGACAGGGTAGTCGAGCAGTTCTTC. Complete variable domain (other parts from reference TRBV14 and TRBJ2-1): EAGVTQFPSHSVIEKGQTVTLRCDPISGHDNLYWYRRVMGKEIKFLLHFVKESKQDESGMPNNRFLAERTGGTYSTLKVQPAELEDSGVYFCASSRDRVVEQFFGPGTRLTVL.

The genes are TRBV19 and TRBJ2-1; 8 bases align to TRBD2. CDR1 LNHDA and CDR2 SQIVND come from the germline V gene (reference sequence). The CDR3 covers 13 residues. V was pared by 3 bases and J by 14 bases, with 9 bases of the junction left unmatched. Written as DNA, the CDR3 is TGTGCCAGTAGTATGACGCAAGGGACTAGGGAGTTCTTC. Translating it yields CASSMTQGTREFF. The variable domain in full, with the rest retrieved from reference TRBV19 and TRBJ2-1, is DGGITQSPKYLFRKEGQNVTLSCEQNLNHDAMYWYRQDPGQGLRLIYYSQIVNDFQKGDIAEGYSVSREKKESFPLTVTSAQKNPTAFYLCASSMTQGTREFFGPGTRLTVL.

This clone has only a few counts. This sequence joins TRBV20-1 and TRBJ2-7; D might be TRBD2 (5 bases). V was trimmed by 2 bases and J by 4 bases, leaving 6 bases between them. The CDR3 contains 11 residues. Germline CDR1 reads DFQATT; CDR2 reads SNEGSKA (reference sequence). The CDR3 is CSARRDYEQYF. The CDR3 DNA reads TGCAGTGCTAGACGGGATTACGAGCAGTACTTC.

J is TRBJ1-1 and V is TRBV14, with a weak D call TRBD1 (6 bases). The V gene's germline CDR1 is SGHDN and CDR2 FVKESK. V lost 0 bases and J 10 bases, leaving 15 bases between the germline ends. This CDR3 comprises 14 residues. The CDR3 bases are TGTGCCAGCAGCCAAGATATAATGACAGGCCGAGCTTTCTTT. Translated: CASSQDIMTGRAFF. Full variable domain (remainder filled in from reference TRBV14 and TRBJ1-1): EAGVTQFPSHSVIEKGQTVTLRCDPISGHDNLYWYRRVMGKEIKFLLHFVKESKQDESGMPNNRFLAERTGGTYSTLKVQPAELEDSGVYFCASSQDIMTGRAFFGQGTRLTVV.

This clone occurred many times. The rearrangement uses TRBV5-1 and TRBJ2-7, with 12 bases fitting TRBD2. The CDR3 spans 15 residues. J gave up 2 bases and V 4 bases, and 4 bases lay outside the gene matches. The germline V gene encodes CDR1 SGHRS and CDR2 YFSETQ. This CDR3 is CASSQGTSGPYEQYF. As DNA, the CDR3 is TGCGCCAGCAGCCAAGGGACTAGCGGGCCCTACGAGCAGTACTTC. Together with reference TRBV5-1 and TRBJ2-7, the CDR3 gives the full variable domain: KAGVTQTPRYLIKTRGQQVTLSCSPISGHRSVSWYQQTPGQGLQFLFEYFSETQRNKGNFPGRFSGRQFSNSRSEMNVSTLELGDSALYLCASSQGTSGPYEQYFGPGTRLTVT.

This sequence joins TRBV5-4 and TRBJ2-7, with D possibly being TRBD1 (6 bases). The germline gives CDR1 SGHNT, CDR2 YYREEE (reference sequence). The V end was cut by 4 bases, the J end by 3 bases, with 14 bases between. This CDR3 has 14 amino acids. This CDR3 reads CASSLEGQNYEQYF. CDR3 DNA: TGTGCCAGCAGCCTAGAAGGACAGAACTACGAGCAGTACTTC.

The chain has TRBV19 and TRBJ2-1; 7 positions match TRBD1. The CDR3 is 17 amino acids. Trimming took 3 bases from V and 3 from J; bases not matched to a gene: 11. CDR1 and CDR2 from the germline V gene are LNHDA and SQIVND (reference sequence). The CDR3 DNA follows: TGTGCCAGTAGTATCCCCCCGGGACAGTGGGGCTACAATGAGCAGTTCTTC. Its protein product is CASSIPPGQWGYNEQFF.

The chain links TRBV4-1 to TRBJ2-4, with 8 bases aligning to TRBD2. Germline-derived CDR1 and CDR2 are MGHRA and YSYEKL. The CDR3 loop spans 21 amino acids. After removal of 3 bases from V and 7 bases from J, the junction contained 26 bases not matched to a gene. The CDR3 DNA reads TGCGCCAGCAGCCACCAAATGTGGGATCGACTAGCGACTAGGGGTGGTAACATTCAGTACTTC. Protein sequence: CASSHQMWDRLATRGGNIQYF.

This clone was detected many times. V is TRBV2 and J is TRBJ1-5; possibly TRBD1 for D (5 bases). Germline V gene data show CDR1 as SNHLY and CDR2 as FYNNEI. CDR3 length equals 14 residues. The V and J ends lost 7 bases and 4 bases respectively, with 14 bases between them. This chain's CDR3 is CASTSDRGNQPQHF. In DNA form, the CDR3 reads TGTGCCAGCACTTCGGACCGGGGGAATCAGCCCCAGCATTTT.

The chain uses TRBV5-1 and TRBJ1-1, with D perhaps matching TRBD1 (6 bases). Germline V gives CDR1 SGHRS, CDR2 YFSETQ. The CDR3 spans 18 residues. V lost 4 bases and J 2 bases, leaving 24 bases between the germline ends. The CDR3 bases are TGCGCCAGCAGCGTGAAACAGGGATCTTATTCCCTAAACACTGAAGCTTTCTTT. It is translated as CASSVKQGSYSLNTEAFF. The full variable domain, its missing parts supplied by reference TRBV5-1 and TRBJ1-1, is KAGVTQTPRYLIKTRGQQVTLSCSPISGHRSVSWYQQTPGQGLQFLFEYFSETQRNKGNFPGRFSGRQFSNSRSEMNVSTLELGDSALYLCASSVKQGSYSLNTEAFFGQGTRLTVV.

The chain is built from TRBV18 and TRBJ2-3; 8 nucleotides match TRBD2. The CDR3 covers 16 residues. J gave up 6 bases and V 2 bases, and 10 bases lay outside the gene matches. Germline values: CDR1 KGHSH, CDR2 LQKENI. The CDR3 region is CASSPTSGGLGDTQYF. DNA of the CDR3: TGTGCCAGCTCACCAACAAGCGGGGGCCTCGGGGATACGCAGTATTTT.

This clone was observed many times. This sequence joins TRBV6-5 and TRBJ2-7; D unclear. Germline assignment: CDR1 MNHEY and CDR2 SVGAGI. V gave up 2 bases and J gave up 0 bases, with 11 bases separating them. CDR3 size: 15 residues. This CDR3 reads CASSYGGASSYEQYF. CDR3 coding DNA: TGTGCCAGCAGTTACGGCGGCGCAAGCTCCTACGAGCAGTACTTC.

The chain employs TRBV19 and TRBJ2-7; possible D gene TRBD1, 5 bases. The CDR3 sequence is 15 residues long. Trimming stripped 7 bases from V and 0 bases from J, with 16 bases between. In germline, CDR1 is LNHDA, CDR2 SQIVND (reference sequence). CDR3 nucleotide sequence: TGTGCCAGTACTCCGCGCCAGGGTAACTCCTACGAGCAGTACTTC. Amino acid sequence: CASTPRQGNSYEQYF.

This clone has a handful of counts. This rearrangement joins TRBV29-1 to TRBJ1-1; D is perhaps TRBD1 (6 bases). V was clipped by 5 bases and J by 3 bases, with 13 bases between them. CDR1 SQVTM and CDR2 ANQGSEA come from the germline V gene. This CDR3 contains 13 residues. As DNA, the CDR3 is TGCAGCGTTTTGGACAGAAGCCACACTGAAGCTTTCTTT. This encodes CSVLDRSHTEAFF.

V is TRBV20-1 and J is TRBJ1-2; TRBD1 matches 8 bases. This CDR3 region has 11 residues. The germline CDR1 and CDR2 sequences are DFQATT and SNEGSKA (reference sequence). Losses at the gene ends were 3 bases for V and 8 bases for J; bases not matched to a gene: 2. The CDR3 here is CSASDRGGYTF. Written as DNA, the CDR3 is TGCAGTGCTAGTGACAGGGGAGGCTACACCTTC.

This clone has a handful of counts. The rearrangement links TRBV4-1 to TRBJ2-1, with 15 bases that match TRBD2. Germline values: CDR1 MGHRA, CDR2 YSYEKL. The CDR3 totals 19 residues. Trimming took 0 bases from V and 4 from J; bases not matched to a gene: 7. In DNA, the CDR3 is TGCGCCAGCAGCCAAGAACGGACTAGCGGGAGGGAAAGGTACAATGAGCAGTTCTTC. It yields the protein CASSQERTSGRERYNEQFF.

This clone was counted between two and nine times. This same CDR3 is encoded by further DNA sequences in the sample. CDR3 loop: CASSPGRQGTYEQYF. The CDR3, as DNA: TGCGCCAGCAGCCCGGGGAGACAGGGCACCTACGAGCAGTACTTC. This chain connects TRBV5-1 to TRBJ2-7; 7 bases are shared with TRBD1. In germline, CDR1 is SGHRS, CDR2 YFSETQ. The V gene end was trimmed by 4 bases and the J gene end by 2 bases; junction bases not matched to a gene: 9. The CDR3 extends over 15 amino acids.

The chain couples TRBV2 to TRBJ2-7; weak D call: TRBD1 (5 bases). CDR1 SNHLY and CDR2 FYNNEI come from the germline V gene. The ends were cut back, 4 bases at V and 3 bases at J, with 10 bases in the middle. This CDR3 spans 13 amino acids. The CDR3 sequence: CASSGQSIYEQYF. The CDR3 coding sequence is TGTGCCAGCAGTGGACAGTCAATCTACGAGCAGTACTTC. Looking up the rest from reference TRBV2 and TRBJ2-7 gives the full variable domain: EPEVTQTPSHQVTQMGQEVILRCVPISNHLYFYWYRQILGQKVEFLVSFYNNEISEKSEIFDDQFSVERPDGSNFTLKIRSTKLEDSAMYFCASSGQSIYEQYFGPGTRLTVT.